The entry below gives a single T cell receptor beta chain sequence along with its context. The antigen is undetermined. V gave up 1 base and J gave up 1 base, with 7 bases separating them. CDR1 and CDR2 (germline): SSHAT, FNYEAQ (reference sequence). The CDR3 spans 15 residues. These data belong to a study of CD4+ T cells in melanoma. TCRdb's copy holds only in-frame clones and misses some; the assay was immunoSEQ multiplex PCR. The sample yields around 130,000 clones, nearly 95% seen once. Findings and limits, study-wide: A reported correlation linked neoantigen-specific CD4+ T cells to CD8+, macrophage and B cell function. Diverse differentiation states were reported for melanoma neoantigen-specific CD4+ T cells.

The TCR sequence derives from a human donor with melanoma. V usage is TRBV7-7 and J usage is TRBJ2-2; D gene uncertain. The CDR3 nucleotides read TGTGCCAGCAGCTTAGGGGCAGGGAACACCGGGGAGCTGTTTTTT. This encodes CASSLGAGNTGELFF.